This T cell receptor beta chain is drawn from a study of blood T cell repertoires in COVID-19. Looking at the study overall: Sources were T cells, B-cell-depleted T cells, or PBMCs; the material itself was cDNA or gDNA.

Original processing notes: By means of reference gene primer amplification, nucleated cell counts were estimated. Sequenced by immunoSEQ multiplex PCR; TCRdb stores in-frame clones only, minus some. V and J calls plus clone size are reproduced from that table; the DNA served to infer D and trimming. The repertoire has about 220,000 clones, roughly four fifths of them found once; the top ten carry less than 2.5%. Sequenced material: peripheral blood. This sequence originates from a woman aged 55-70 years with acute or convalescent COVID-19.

In DNA, the CDR3 is TGTGCCAGCAGCCCCCGGGACAGGAAGAGTGAAAAACTGTTTTTT. Protein: CASSPRDRKSEKLFF. The V call is TRBV3-1 (or the pseudogene TRBV3-2), the J call TRBJ1-4, with TRBD1 matching over 8 bases. In germline, CDR1 is LGHDT, CDR2 YNNKEL (reference sequence). CDR3 size: 15 residues. Losses at the gene ends were 4 bases for V and 7 bases for J; bases not matched to a gene: 8.